This passage covers 25 T cell receptor beta chains from one sample sequenced in a study of beta chain features in type 1 diabetes. Of the isolated RNA, all was reverse transcribed, and so the sequenced material was expressed TCRB transcripts. Libraries were prepared by immunoSEQ multiplex PCR; TCRdb keeps only in-frame clonotypes and omits some of them. The sample includes hundreds of thousands of clones, 68% of them seen just once. The sequencing input was naive CD4+ T cells from blood. The receptors come from a man in his thirties or forties in good health.

Comments on this clone: At one end the junction does not follow the germline gene, possibly because of a read error. This sequence joins TRBV11-2 and TRBJ2-2; D not resolved. The CDR3 runs to 13 residues. CDR1 is SGHAT, CDR2 FQNNGV, per germline. The CDR3 loop is CASSLINSGELFF. The CDR3 DNA is TGTGCCAGCAGCTTAATAAACAGCGGGGAGCTGTTTTTT.

The chain uses TRBV30 and TRBJ2-5; 7 nucleotides agree with TRBD2. CDR1 GTSNPN and CDR2 SVGIG come from the germline V gene (reference sequence). The length of the CDR3 is 14 residues. V shed 5 bases and J 4 bases; nucleotides not matched to a gene: 10. The CDR3 bases are TGTGCCTGGGGTCTGGGACTACCCTCAGAGACCCAGTACTTC. Translating gives CAWGLGLPSETQYF.

The chain joins TRBV4-3 to TRBJ1-3; D gene unclear. The germline V and J ends were trimmed by 0 bases and 2 bases, with 8 bases remaining between them. The CDR3 spans 15 residues. The germline V gene encodes CDR1 LGHNA and CDR2 YSLEER. The CDR3 region is CASSQEAAPGNTIYF. Written as DNA, the CDR3 is TGCGCCAGCAGCCAAGAGGCAGCCCCTGGAAACACCATATATTTT.

The genes are TRBV10-3 and TRBJ2-2; TRBD1 is a possible D gene (6 bases). CDR1 and CDR2 from the germline V gene are ENHRY and SYGVKD. The CDR3 totals 15 residues. Trimming left V 5 bases short and J 2 bases short, with 12 bases between. The CDR3 loop is CAISKDRSNTGELFF. The CDR3 DNA reads as TGTGCCATCAGTAAAGACAGGTCCAACACCGGGGAGCTGTTTTTT.

This chain uses TRBV4-3 with TRBJ2-3; D might be TRBD1 (5 bases). The CDR3 totals 13 residues. The ends were cut back, 3 bases at V and 6 bases at J, with 10 bases in the middle. Germline values: CDR1 LGHNA, CDR2 YSLEER. CDR3 region: CASSQTVGDTQYF. DNA of the CDR3: TGCGCCAGCAGCCAGACAGTGGGTGATACGCAGTATTTT.

The chain joins TRBV15 to TRBJ1-5, with 9 bases matching TRBD1. The CDR3 is 16 amino acids. Germline CDR1 and CDR2: LNHNV and YYDKDF (reference sequence). V gave up 1 base and J gave up 5 bases; unmatched junction bases: 6. The CDR3 region has the DNA TGTGCCACCAGCAGAGTAGCGGGACAGGGACATCAGCCCCAGCATTTT. Translated: CATSRVAGQGHQPQHF.

This clone was seen more than once but under ten times. The chain joins TRBV9 to TRBJ1-1; 7 bases line up with TRBD1. J was trimmed by 2 bases and V by 4 bases; bases with no gene match: 8. The germline V gene encodes CDR1 SGDLS and CDR2 YYNGEE. This CDR3 region has 15 residues. CDR3 DNA sequence: TGTGCCAGCAGCCTTCCAGGGGGATCAAACACTGAAGCTTTCTTT. Protein: CASSLPGGSNTEAFF.

The V call is TRBV4-3, the J call TRBJ2-7, with D perhaps assigned TRBD1 or TRBD2 (5 bases each). Germline-derived CDR1 and CDR2 are LGHNA and YSLEER. This CDR3 has 15 residues. V shed 11 bases and J shed 2 bases, with 22 bases lying between them. CDR3 loop: CASSWLGTPTYEQYF. The CDR3 region has the DNA TGCGCCTCATCTTGGCTGGGGACGCCAACCTACGAGCAGTACTTC.

Concerning this clone: The same CDR3 can be traced to other DNA sequences in this sample. This sequence joins TRBV28 and TRBJ2-5; D is unclear. This CDR3 has 11 amino acids. The V end was cut by 7 bases, the J end by 4 bases, with 7 bases between. Germline V gives CDR1 MDHEN, CDR2 SYDVKM. For the CDR3, the DNA is TGTGCCAGCAAGGCGAGAGAGACCCAGTACTTC. Translation gives CASKARETQYF.

The chain couples TRBV7-9 to TRBJ2-3; the match to TRBD1 covers 10 bases. Germline-derived CDR1 and CDR2 are SEHNR and FQNEAQ (reference sequence). After removal of 3 bases from V and 0 bases from J, the junction contained 12 bases not matched to a gene. CDR3 size: 19 residues. The CDR3 reads CASSLGQGYVLSSTDTQYF. As DNA, the CDR3 is TGTGCCAGCAGCTTGGGACAGGGGTACGTCCTATCTAGCACAGATACGCAGTATTTT.

The chain carries TRBV30 and TRBJ2-2, with D unresolved. Germline V CDR1 and CDR2: GTSNPN, SVGIG (reference sequence). CDR3 length: 14 residues. V was cut by 2 bases and J by 1 base, with 8 bases left in between. CDR3 loop: CAWSQVMNTGELFF. The CDR3 DNA follows: TGTGCCTGGAGTCAGGTTATGAACACCGGGGAGCTGTTTTTT. Looking up the rest from reference TRBV30 and TRBJ2-2 gives the full variable domain: SQTIHQWPATLVQPVGSPLSLECTVEGTSNPNLYWYRQAAGRGLQLLFYSVGIGQISSEVPQNLSASRPQDRQFILSSKKLLLSDSGFYLCAWSQVMNTGELFFGEGSRLTVL.

V and J are TRBV30 and TRBJ2-5; 12 nucleotides align to TRBD2. Germline V gene lookup returns CDR1 GTSNPN and CDR2 SVGIG (reference sequence). V shed 0 bases, J shed 4 bases, and the junction held 6 bases outside the gene matches. The CDR3 consists of 16 residues. The CDR3 protein is CAWSVRLAGEGETQYF. DNA of the CDR3: TGTGCCTGGAGTGTGCGACTAGCGGGAGAAGGAGAGACCCAGTACTTC.

J is TRBJ2-3 and V is TRBV6-6, with TRBD2 matching 9 bases. In germline, CDR1 is MNHNY, CDR2 SVGAGI (reference sequence). V shed 5 bases, J shed 2 bases, and the junction held 5 bases outside the gene matches. This CDR3 is built from 15 residues. CDR3 in DNA: TGTGCCAGCAGTCCAGCGGGGGGAAACACAGATACGCAGTATTTT. Amino acid sequence: CASSPAGGNTDTQYF.

The rearrangement uses TRBV30 and TRBJ1-2; D is perhaps TRBD1 (5 bases). Per germline, CDR1 GTSNPN and CDR2 SVGIG (reference sequence). V was pared by 3 bases and J by 5 bases, with 16 bases between. The CDR3 extends over 14 amino acids. CDR3 coding DNA: TGTGCCTGGAGGAGGGGCATCGACCTTTATGGCTACACCTTC. Translation gives CAWRRGIDLYGYTF.

The rearrangement links TRBV15 to TRBJ2-5; 8 bases align to TRBD2. The V segment lost 6 bases and the J segment 4 bases; nucleotides outside the gene matches: 7. The length of the CDR3 is 14 residues. Germline CDR1 LNHNV, CDR2 YYDKDF (reference sequence). CDR3 region: CATSNSGDSETQYF. CDR3 in DNA: TGTGCCACCAGTAATAGCGGGGATTCAGAGACCCAGTACTTC.

This clone was seen a handful of times. V gene TRBV10-3 combines with J gene TRBJ1-2; 9 nucleotides agree with TRBD1. This CDR3 has 15 residues. Germline V lookup: CDR1 ENHRY, CDR2 SYGVKD. Unmatched junction bases numbered 7, after V lost 6 bases and J lost 2 bases. CDR3 DNA: TGTGCCATCAGGGGGGACAGGGAAGAGAACTATGGCTACACCTTC. As protein: CAIRGDREENYGYTF.

The chain joins TRBV29-1 to TRBJ2-1; D is perhaps TRBD1 (5 bases). CDR3 size: 14 residues. Per germline, CDR1 SQVTM and CDR2 ANQGSEA. The ends were cut back, 3 bases at V and 1 base at J, with 10 bases in the middle. This CDR3 is CSVDRPGSYNEQFF. The CDR3, as DNA: TGCAGCGTTGATAGGCCAGGGTCCTACAATGAGCAGTTCTTC.

V gene TRBV18 combines with J gene TRBJ2-5; either TRBD1 or TRBD2 may fit D (5 bases each). The CDR3 extends over 15 amino acids. V gave up 0 bases and J gave up 3 bases, with 11 bases separating them. The germline V gene encodes CDR1 KGHSH and CDR2 LQKENI. The CDR3 reads CASSPPSGTKETQYF. The CDR3 DNA is TGTGCCAGCTCACCACCCAGTGGGACGAAAGAGACCCAGTACTTC.

The chain carries TRBV11-2 and TRBJ2-3, with 11 bases fitting TRBD2. Germline trimming cut 5 bases from V and 8 bases from J; bases unmatched to any gene: 15. Germline assignment: CDR1 SGHAT and CDR2 FQNNGV. This CDR3 region has 17 residues. The CDR3 sequence: CASSRPPGLAARGTQYF. For the CDR3, the DNA is TGTGCCAGCAGCCGTCCTCCGGGACTAGCGGCACGGGGTACGCAGTATTTT.

This clone was seen a single time. The V and J genes are TRBV18 and TRBJ2-2; TRBD2 agrees at 11 bases. CDR3 length equals 15 residues. The V segment lost 2 bases and the J segment 6 bases; nucleotides outside the gene matches: 2. CDR1 and CDR2 from the germline V gene are KGHSH and LQKENI. In nucleotides, the CDR3 is TGTGCCAGCTCACCAACTAGCGGGAGCTCCGGGGAGCTGTTTTTT. Protein sequence: CASSPTSGSSGELFF. The full variable domain, in which reference TRBV18 and TRBJ2-2 provide the parts outside the CDR3, is NAGVMQNPRHLVRRRGQEARLRCSPMKGHSHVYWYRQLPEEGLKFMVYLQKENIIDESGMPKERFSAEFPKEGPSILRIQQVVRGDSAAYFCASSPTSGSSGELFFGEGSRLTVL.

J is TRBJ1-4 and V is TRBV30; tentative D call: TRBD1 (5 bases). Germline V CDR1 and CDR2: GTSNPN, SVGIG (reference sequence). CDR3 size: 15 residues. Trimming left V 3 bases short and J 7 bases short, with 18 bases between. Here the CDR3 reads CAWSVRQGVGEKLFF. The CDR3 bases are TGTGCCTGGAGCGTAAGGCAGGGCGTAGGTGAAAAACTGTTTTTT.

Only a few counts were recorded for this clone. The rearrangement uses TRBV4-1 and TRBJ2-1; TRBD2 is a possible D gene (6 bases). The CDR3 runs to 15 residues. CDR1 and CDR2 from the germline V gene are MGHRA and YSYEKL. V lost 3 bases to trimming and J lost 9 bases, with 18 bases between them. Written as DNA, the CDR3 is TGCGCCAGCAGCCACCCTAACGACGGGCGGGGTGAGCAGTTCTTC. Its translation: CASSHPNDGRGEQFF.

In this sample, this clone turned up a few times. The rearrangement links TRBV7-9 to TRBJ2-1, with TRBD1 matching over 9 bases. V shed 5 bases, J shed 15 bases, and the junction held 8 bases outside the gene matches. Per the germline V gene, CDR1 is SEHNR and CDR2 is FQNEAQ (reference sequence). There are 12 residues in the CDR3. This CDR3 reads CASSLQGAGAFF. In nucleotides, the CDR3 is TGTGCCAGCAGCCTACAGGGGGCCGGCGCGTTCTTC.

The rearrangement uses TRBV6-1 and TRBJ2-3; D could derive from TRBD1 or TRBD2 (6 bases each). CDR1 is MNHNS and CDR2 is SASEGT in the germline V gene. Trimming stripped 2 bases from V and 10 bases from J, with 25 bases between. The CDR3 length is 17 residues. The DNA of the CDR3 is TGTGCCAGCAGTGAACCTTTTGGGGGCGGCCCTTCGGGGGCGCAGTATTTT. Amino acids: CASSEPFGGGPSGAQYF.

This clone turned up a few times. One end of the junction fails to match germline, which may point to a read error. V gene TRBV2 combines with J gene TRBJ2-3; 11 nucleotides agree with TRBD2. Germline values: CDR1 SNHLY, CDR2 FYNNEI. There are 11 residues in the CDR3. CDR3 sequence reads: CASSKTSGAVF. CDR3 nucleotide sequence: TGTGCCAGCAGCAAGACTAGCGGGGCGGTCTTT.